The 20 T cell receptor beta chains below come from one sample, sequenced in a study of Ad26.COV2.S vaccination and SARS-CoV-2 variants (dated by TCRdb to the early 2020s). The library was built by means of the immunoSEQ multiplex PCR assay. TCRdb obtained this table from immuneACCESS and retained in-frame rearrangements with V and J assigned. These tables miss some clones; where compared with another copy, unresolved V genes account for less than half of the shortfall, and the remainder is unexplained. For this sample the table gives a few hundred thousand clones, of which over 75% were detected only once. Of the sample, around 3.6% is held by the ten largest clones. The treatment or condition label here, explained by the study, means: roughly 18 received Ad26.COV2.S at low or high dose, single or two shots; about 5 received placebo; per-sample allocation not given. For vaccine and placebo recipients, repertoires were sequenced using samples collected on day 63 after the first injection.

The sample in question was peripheral blood, obtained in a trial of Ad26.COV2.S vaccine versus placebo. The source is a person aged 18-60 years who received the Ad26.COV2.S COVID-19 vaccine or a placebo.

The V call is TRBV5-1, the J call TRBJ2-5; 10 bases align to TRBD1. Germline-derived CDR1 and CDR2 are SGHRS and YFSETQ. There are 15 residues in the CDR3. V trimming: 4 bases; J trimming: 2 bases; junction bases outside the gene matches: 5. CDR3 coding DNA: TGCGCCAGCAGCCCACGGACAGGGGGGCAAGAGACCCAGTACTTC. Its protein product is CASSPRTGGQETQYF.

The gene calls are TRBV29-1 and TRBJ2-6, with D uncertain. V was clipped by 4 bases and J by 0 bases, with 16 bases between them. Looked up from germline, CDR1 is SQVTM and CDR2 is ANQGSEA. This CDR3 has 17 amino acids. In DNA, the CDR3 is TGCAGCGTTGCGACCCGGTTGGCTCACTCTGGGGCCAACGTCCTGACTTTC. Translating gives CSVATRLAHSGANVLTF.

The chain links TRBV5-1 to TRBJ2-3; D may correspond to TRBD1 or TRBD2 (5 bases each). Germline CDR1 reads SGHRS; CDR2 reads YFSETQ. This CDR3 is 19 amino acids long. V lost 2 bases, J lost 0 bases, and 22 bases lay in between. The CDR3 nucleotides are TGCGCCAGCAGCTTATCTGGGACGTCCTCTCGGCGTAGCACAGATACGCAGTATTTT. Amino acids: CASSLSGTSSRRSTDTQYF. Full variable domain (missing parts from reference TRBV5-1 and TRBJ2-3): KAGVTQTPRYLIKTRGQQVTLSCSPISGHRSVSWYQQTPGQGLQFLFEYFSETQRNKGNFPGRFSGRQFSNSRSEMNVSTLELGDSALYLCASSLSGTSSRRSTDTQYFGPGTRLTVL.

J is TRBJ2-7 and V is TRBV29-1, with TRBD2 matching 11 bases. The CDR3 contains 15 residues. CDR1 is SQVTM and CDR2 is ANQGSEA in the germline V gene. Unmatched junction bases numbered 6, after V lost 3 bases and J lost 2 bases. The CDR3 here is CSVEGGTSGAYEQYF. The CDR3 DNA reads TGCAGCGTTGAGGGGGGGACTAGCGGTGCCTACGAGCAGTACTTC.

This chain connects TRBV4-1 to TRBJ2-5; no definite D call. Germline CDR1 and CDR2: MGHRA and YSYEKL. CDR3 length: 18 residues. V gave up 2 bases and J gave up 1 base, with 20 bases separating them. This chain's CDR3 is CASSQSTALGPSQETQYF. In DNA form, the CDR3 reads TGCGCCAGCAGCCAATCTACGGCGTTAGGGCCGAGCCAAGAGACCCAGTACTTC.

With regard to this clone: The same CDR3 can be traced to other DNA sequences in this sample. The DNA for the CDR3 is TGCGCCAGCAGCTTGGGGGGAGGTGGAACTGAAGCTTTCTTT. Translated: CASSLGGGGTEAFF. This chain connects TRBV5-1 to TRBJ1-1, with unresolved D. V was pared by 0 bases and J by 5 bases, with 11 bases between. Germline CDR1 is SGHRS and CDR2 is YFSETQ. This CDR3 spans 14 amino acids.

The gene calls are TRBV7-9 and TRBJ2-6; TRBD1 might be the D (5 bases). Germline V gene data show CDR1 as SEHNR and CDR2 as FQNEAQ (reference sequence). V lost 2 bases, J lost 2 bases, and 7 bases lay in between. The CDR3 length is 15 residues. The CDR3 loop is CASSLLGAGANVLTF. Written as DNA, the CDR3 is TGTGCCAGCAGCTTACTAGGGGCTGGGGCCAACGTCCTGACTTTC.

The chain employs TRBV6-5 and TRBJ1-5; 9 bases map to TRBD1. Trimming removed 4 bases from V and 4 bases from J; junction bases left unmatched: 5. This CDR3 contains 15 residues. Germline V lookup: CDR1 MNHEY, CDR2 SVGAGI. This CDR3 is CASSLTGGVNQPQHF. The CDR3, as DNA: TGTGCCAGCAGTTTAACAGGGGGCGTAAATCAGCCCCAGCATTTT.

The chain uses TRBV13 and TRBJ2-1, with D perhaps matching TRBD2 (7 bases). The germline V and J ends were trimmed by 4 bases and 7 bases, with 14 bases remaining between them. Germline V gene sequence: CDR1 PRHDT, CDR2 FYEKMQ (reference sequence). This CDR3 comprises 14 residues. DNA of the CDR3: TGTGCCAGCAGCTACTGGGGGGGGCAGAATGAGCAGTTCTTC. Residues: CASSYWGGQNEQFF. Full variable domain (outside the CDR3, taken from reference TRBV13 and TRBJ2-1): AAGVIQSPRHLIKEKRETATLKCYPIPRHDTVYWYQQGPGQDPQFLISFYEKMQSDKGSIPDRFSAQQFSDYHSELNMSSLELGDSALYFCASSYWGGQNEQFFGPGTRLTVL.

The V and J genes are TRBV4-3 and TRBJ2-3, with D tentatively TRBD1 (6 bases). Germline V gives CDR1 LGHNA, CDR2 YSLEER. This CDR3 contains 16 residues. The V gene lost 0 bases and the J gene lost 4 bases, with 14 bases spanning the gap. CDR3 DNA sequence: TGCGCCAGCAGCCAAGATCGTGGCAGGGGATCAGATACGCAGTATTTT. It codes for CASSQDRGRGSDTQYF.

In its sample, this clone was seen once. CDR3 in amino acids: CASSQEGPGHQETQYF. The CDR3 nucleotides read TGCGCCAGCAGCCAAGAGGGCCCGGGCCACCAAGAGACCCAGTACTTC. This chain connects TRBV4-3 to TRBJ2-5; D uncertain. Trimming removed 0 bases at V and 0 bases at J, with 11 bases between. CDR3 length: 16 residues. Germline CDR1 reads LGHNA; CDR2 reads YSLEER.

The chain couples TRBV5-6 to TRBJ2-7, with D maybe TRBD1 (6 bases). CDR3 size: 17 residues. Germline CDR1 is SGHDT and CDR2 is YYEEEE. V gave up 2 bases and J gave up 0 bases, with 18 bases separating them. The DNA for the CDR3 is TGTGCCAGCAGCTTAAATCATGGACAGAGAATCTCCTACGAGCAGTACTTC. It encodes CASSLNHGQRISYEQYF.

The rearrangement joins TRBV28 to TRBJ1-6, with 9 nucleotides matching TRBD1. V trimming: 7 bases; J trimming: 8 bases; junction bases outside the gene matches: 12. Germline loops: CDR1 MDHEN, CDR2 SYDVKM. The CDR3 is 16 amino acids. CDR3 in amino acids: CASISPRGTGYSPLHF. CDR3 sequence (DNA): TGTGCCAGCATCTCTCCCCGAGGGACAGGGTATTCACCCCTCCACTTT.

The chain joins TRBV6-5 to TRBJ1-2, with D hard to call. CDR1 is MNHEY, CDR2 SVGAGI, per germline. The CDR3 has 15 residues. The V end was cut by 8 bases, the J end by 2 bases, with 18 bases between. The CDR3 is CASRPRDGKNYGYTF. DNA for the CDR3: TGTGCCAGCCGTCCGCGCGACGGTAAAAACTATGGCTACACCTTC.

The chain has TRBV7-9 and TRBJ2-1; D remains ambiguous. CDR3 size: 15 residues. CDR1 and CDR2 (germline): SEHNR, FQNEAQ (reference sequence). The ends were cut back, 1 base at V and 3 bases at J, with 10 bases in the middle. CDR3 loop: CASSLVGRIYNEQFF. For the CDR3, the DNA is TGTGCCAGCAGCTTAGTCGGACGGATCTACAATGAGCAGTTCTTC.

The genes are TRBV19 and TRBJ1-1; weak D call: TRBD1 (5 bases). The germline V and J ends were trimmed by 7 bases and 2 bases, with 14 bases remaining between them. Germline CDR1 is LNHDA and CDR2 is SQIVND (reference sequence). This CDR3 is built from 14 residues. CDR3 sequence: CASINPGLNTEAFF. The CDR3 DNA sequence: TGTGCCAGTATTAACCCGGGACTCAACACTGAAGCTTTCTTT.

The chain has TRBV19 and TRBJ2-3; D could derive from TRBD1 or TRBD2 (5 bases each). Germline loops: CDR1 LNHDA, CDR2 SQIVND (reference sequence). Trimming shortened V by 1 base and J by 1 base, and 9 bases separated the two germline ends. This CDR3 contains 15 residues. CDR3 residues: CASSIGDGRTDTQYF. In DNA, the CDR3 is TGTGCCAGTAGTATAGGGGACGGGCGCACAGATACGCAGTATTTT.

The V gene is TRBV19, the J gene TRBJ2-5; D is undetermined. The CDR3 totals 14 residues. Trimming shortened V by 3 bases and J by 0 bases, and 8 bases separated the two germline ends. Germline values: CDR1 LNHDA, CDR2 SQIVND (reference sequence). For the CDR3, the DNA is TGTGCCAGTAGTATGTGGGCAGACCAAGAGACCCAGTACTTC. Its protein product is CASSMWADQETQYF.

The rearrangement joins TRBV23-1 to TRBJ1-2, with D hard to call. TRBV23-1 is designated an ORF whose function remains uncertain. The CDR3 totals 14 residues. V was trimmed by 1 base and J by 6 bases, leaving 12 bases between them. The CDR3: CASSQFSLLHGYTF. Here the CDR3 DNA reads TGCGCCAGCAGTCAATTTTCGTTGCTCCATGGCTACACCTTC.

This clone was seen more than once but under ten times. The rearrangement uses TRBV5-5 and TRBJ1-4; a possible D gene is TRBD1 (6 bases). Trimming shortened V by 0 bases and J by 5 bases, and 11 bases separated the two germline ends. The CDR3 has 15 amino acids. Per the germline V gene, CDR1 is SGHKS and CDR2 is YYEKEE (reference sequence). Here the CDR3 reads CASSLAGTSNEKLFF. CDR3 DNA: TGTGCCAGCAGCTTGGCTGGGACATCAAATGAAAAACTGTTTTTT.